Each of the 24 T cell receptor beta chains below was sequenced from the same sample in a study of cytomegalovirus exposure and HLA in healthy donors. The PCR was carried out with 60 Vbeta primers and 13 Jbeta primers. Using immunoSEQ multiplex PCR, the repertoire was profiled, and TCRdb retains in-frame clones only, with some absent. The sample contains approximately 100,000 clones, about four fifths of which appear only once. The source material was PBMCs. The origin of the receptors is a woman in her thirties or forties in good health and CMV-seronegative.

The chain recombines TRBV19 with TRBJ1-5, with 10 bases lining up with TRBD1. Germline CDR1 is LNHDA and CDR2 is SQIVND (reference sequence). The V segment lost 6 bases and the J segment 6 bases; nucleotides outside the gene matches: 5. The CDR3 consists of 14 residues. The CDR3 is CASRPGTGVQPQHF. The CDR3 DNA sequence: TGTGCCAGTAGGCCCGGGACAGGGGTTCAGCCCCAGCATTTT.

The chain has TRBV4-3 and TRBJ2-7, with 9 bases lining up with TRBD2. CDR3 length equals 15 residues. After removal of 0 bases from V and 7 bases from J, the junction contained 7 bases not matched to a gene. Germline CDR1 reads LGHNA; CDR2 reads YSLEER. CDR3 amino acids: CASSQERVAGDEQYF. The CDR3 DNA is TGCGCCAGCAGCCAAGAAAGGGTAGCGGGGGATGAGCAGTACTTC.

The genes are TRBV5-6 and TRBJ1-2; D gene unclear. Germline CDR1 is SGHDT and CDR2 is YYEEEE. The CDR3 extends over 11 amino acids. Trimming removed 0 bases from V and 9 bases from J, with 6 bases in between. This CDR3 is CASSLGPRYTF. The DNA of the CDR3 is TGTGCCAGCAGCTTGGGGCCCCGCTACACCTTC.

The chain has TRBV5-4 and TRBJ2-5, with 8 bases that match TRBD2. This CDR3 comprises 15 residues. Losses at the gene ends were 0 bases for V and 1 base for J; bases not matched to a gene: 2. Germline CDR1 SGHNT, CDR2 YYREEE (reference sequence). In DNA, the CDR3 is TGTGCCAGCAGCTTGGGCCGGGAGGGCCAAGAGACCCAGTACTTC. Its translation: CASSLGREGQETQYF.

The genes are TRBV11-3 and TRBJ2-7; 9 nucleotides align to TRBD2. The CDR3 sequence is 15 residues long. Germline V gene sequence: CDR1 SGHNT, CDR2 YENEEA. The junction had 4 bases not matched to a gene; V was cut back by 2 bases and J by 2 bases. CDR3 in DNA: TGTGCCAGCAGCTTAAATAGCGGGAGCGCCTACGAGCAGTACTTC. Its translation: CASSLNSGSAYEQYF. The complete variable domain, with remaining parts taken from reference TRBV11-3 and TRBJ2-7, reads EAGVVQSPRYKIIEKKQPVAFWCNPISGHNTLYWYLQNLGQGPELLIRYENEEAVDDSQLPKDRFSAERLKGVDSTLKIQPAELGDSAVYLCASSLNSGSAYEQYFGPGTRLTVT.

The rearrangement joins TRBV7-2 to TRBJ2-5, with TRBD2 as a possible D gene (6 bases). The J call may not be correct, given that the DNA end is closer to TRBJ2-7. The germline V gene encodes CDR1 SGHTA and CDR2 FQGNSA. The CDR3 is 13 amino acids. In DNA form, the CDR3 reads TGTGCCAGCAGCCCCAAGGCGGGATACGAGCAGTACTTC. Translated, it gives CASSPKAGYEQYF.

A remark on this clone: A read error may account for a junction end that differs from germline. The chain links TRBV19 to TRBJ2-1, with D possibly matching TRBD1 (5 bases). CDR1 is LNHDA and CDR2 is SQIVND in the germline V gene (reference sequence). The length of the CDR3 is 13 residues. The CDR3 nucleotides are TGTGCCAGTAGTATGGGGCGACGCAATGGGCAGTTCTTC. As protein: CASSMGRRNGQFF.

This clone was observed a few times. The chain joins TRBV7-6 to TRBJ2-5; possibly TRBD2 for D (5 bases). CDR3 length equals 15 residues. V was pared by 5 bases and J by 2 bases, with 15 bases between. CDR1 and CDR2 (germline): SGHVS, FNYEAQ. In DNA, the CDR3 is TGTGCCAGCAGCGTGGACTTCGAGCCACAAGAGACCCAGTACTTC. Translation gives CASSVDFEPQETQYF.

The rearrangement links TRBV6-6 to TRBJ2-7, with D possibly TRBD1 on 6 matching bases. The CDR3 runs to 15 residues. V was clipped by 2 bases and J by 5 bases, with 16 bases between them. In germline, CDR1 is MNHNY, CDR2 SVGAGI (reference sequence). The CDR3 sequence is CASSYTGYGVNEQYF. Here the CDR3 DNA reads TGTGCCAGCAGTTACACAGGGTATGGGGTGAACGAGCAGTACTTC.

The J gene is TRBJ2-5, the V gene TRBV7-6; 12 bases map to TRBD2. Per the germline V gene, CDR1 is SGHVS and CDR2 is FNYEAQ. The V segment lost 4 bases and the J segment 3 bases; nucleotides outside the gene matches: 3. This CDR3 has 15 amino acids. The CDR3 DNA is TGTGCCAGCAGCTCCCGGACTAGCGGGGAAGAGACCCAGTACTTC. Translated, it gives CASSSRTSGEETQYF.

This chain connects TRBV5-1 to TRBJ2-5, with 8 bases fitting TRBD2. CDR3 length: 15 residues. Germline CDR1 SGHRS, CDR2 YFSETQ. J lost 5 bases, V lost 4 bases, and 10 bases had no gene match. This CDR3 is CASSPGLELSETQYF. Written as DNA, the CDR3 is TGCGCCAGCAGCCCGGGACTAGAGCTTTCGGAGACCCAGTACTTC.

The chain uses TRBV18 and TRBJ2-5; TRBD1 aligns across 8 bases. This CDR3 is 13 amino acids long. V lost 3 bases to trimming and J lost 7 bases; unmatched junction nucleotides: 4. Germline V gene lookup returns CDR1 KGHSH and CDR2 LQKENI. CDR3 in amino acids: CASSPQGAGTQYF. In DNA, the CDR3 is TGTGCCAGCTCACCCCAGGGGGCCGGGACCCAGTACTTC.

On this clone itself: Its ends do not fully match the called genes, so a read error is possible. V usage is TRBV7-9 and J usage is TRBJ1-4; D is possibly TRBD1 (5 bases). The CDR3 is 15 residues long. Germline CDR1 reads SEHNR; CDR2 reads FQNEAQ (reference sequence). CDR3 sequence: CSSSLGGVGNEKLFF. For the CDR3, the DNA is TGTTCCAGCAGTTTGGGGGGGGTCGGGAATGAAAAACTGTTTTTT.

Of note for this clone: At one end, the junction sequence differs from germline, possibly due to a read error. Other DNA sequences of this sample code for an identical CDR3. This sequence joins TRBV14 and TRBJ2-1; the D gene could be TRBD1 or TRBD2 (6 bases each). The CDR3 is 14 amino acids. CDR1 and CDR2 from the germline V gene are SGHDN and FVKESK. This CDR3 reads CASSQGTSYNEQFF. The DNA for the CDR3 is TGTGCTAGCAGCCAGGGGACTTCCTACAATGAGCAGTTCTTC. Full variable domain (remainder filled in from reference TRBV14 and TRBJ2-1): EAGVTQFPSHSVIEKGQTVTLRCDPISGHDNLYWYRRVMGKEIKFLLHFVKESKQDESGMPNNRFLAERTGGTYSTLKVQPAELEDSGVYFCASSQGTSYNEQFFGPGTRLTVL.

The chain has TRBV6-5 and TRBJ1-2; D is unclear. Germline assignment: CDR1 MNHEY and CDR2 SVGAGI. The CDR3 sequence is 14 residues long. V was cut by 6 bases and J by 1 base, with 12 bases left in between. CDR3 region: CASRINGINYGYTF. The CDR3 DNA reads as TGTGCCAGCAGAATCAACGGTATTAACTATGGCTACACCTTC.

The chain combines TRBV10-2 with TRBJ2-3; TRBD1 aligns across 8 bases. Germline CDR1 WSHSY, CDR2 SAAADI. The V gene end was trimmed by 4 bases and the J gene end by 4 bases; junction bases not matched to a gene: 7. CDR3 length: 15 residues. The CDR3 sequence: CASSVGRGHSDTQYF. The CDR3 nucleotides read TGCGCCAGCAGTGTAGGCAGGGGGCACTCAGATACGCAGTATTTT.

The CDR3: CARSPREGIGANVLTF. The CDR3 nucleotides are TGTGCCAGAAGCCCCCGGGAAGGGATCGGGGCCAACGTCCTGACTTTC. The V gene is TRBV5-3, the J gene TRBJ2-6, with D possibly matching TRBD2 (5 bases). TRBV5-3 counts as an open reading frame of uncertain function. The germline V and J ends were trimmed by 4 bases and 4 bases, with 15 bases remaining between them. The CDR3 length is 16 residues.

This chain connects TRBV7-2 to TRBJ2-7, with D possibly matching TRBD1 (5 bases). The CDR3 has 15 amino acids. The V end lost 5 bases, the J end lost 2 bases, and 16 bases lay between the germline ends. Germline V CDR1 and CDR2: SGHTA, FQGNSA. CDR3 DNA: TGTGCCAGCAGCCTGAACCCGACAGTCCCCTACGAGCAGTACTTC. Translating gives CASSLNPTVPYEQYF.

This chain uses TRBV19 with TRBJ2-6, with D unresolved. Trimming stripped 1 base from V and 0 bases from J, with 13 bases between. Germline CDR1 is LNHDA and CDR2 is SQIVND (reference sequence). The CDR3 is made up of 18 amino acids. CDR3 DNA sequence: TGTGCCAGTAGTATAGGGTATCCCCCCAGCTCTGGGGCCAACGTCCTGACTTTC. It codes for CASSIGYPPSSGANVLTF.

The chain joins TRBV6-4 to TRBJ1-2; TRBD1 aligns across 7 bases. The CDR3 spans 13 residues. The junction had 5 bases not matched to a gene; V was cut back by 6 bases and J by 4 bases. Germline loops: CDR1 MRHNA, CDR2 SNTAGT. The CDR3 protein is CASSRTGSYGYTF. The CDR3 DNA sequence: TGTGCCAGCAGCCGGACAGGATCCTATGGCTACACCTTC.

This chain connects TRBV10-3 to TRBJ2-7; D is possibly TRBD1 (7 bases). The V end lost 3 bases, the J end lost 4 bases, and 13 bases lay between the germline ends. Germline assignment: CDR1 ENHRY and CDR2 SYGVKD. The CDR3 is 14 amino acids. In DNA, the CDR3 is TGTGCCATCAGTGAAGCAGGGGGGCCTTACGAGCAGTACTTC. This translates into CAISEAGGPYEQYF.

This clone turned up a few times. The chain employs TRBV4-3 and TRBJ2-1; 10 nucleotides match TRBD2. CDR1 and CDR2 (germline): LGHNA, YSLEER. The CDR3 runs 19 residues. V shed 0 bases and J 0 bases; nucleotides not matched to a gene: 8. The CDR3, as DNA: TGCGCCAGCAGCCAAGATCTAGCGGGGGCCACGAGCTCCTACAATGAGCAGTTCTTC. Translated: CASSQDLAGATSSYNEQFF.

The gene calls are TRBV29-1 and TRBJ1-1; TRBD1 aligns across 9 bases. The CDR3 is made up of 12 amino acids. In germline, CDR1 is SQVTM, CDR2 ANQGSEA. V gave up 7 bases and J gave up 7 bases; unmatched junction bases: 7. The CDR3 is CSGRTGENEAFF. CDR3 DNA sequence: TGCAGCGGTCGGACAGGGGAAAATGAAGCTTTCTTT.

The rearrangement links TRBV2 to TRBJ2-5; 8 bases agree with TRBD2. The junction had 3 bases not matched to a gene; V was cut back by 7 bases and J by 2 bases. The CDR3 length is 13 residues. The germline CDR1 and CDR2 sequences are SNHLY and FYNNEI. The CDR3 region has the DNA TGTGCCAGCATGTTAGCGGGGCAAGAGACCCAGTACTTC. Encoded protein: CASMLAGQETQYF.